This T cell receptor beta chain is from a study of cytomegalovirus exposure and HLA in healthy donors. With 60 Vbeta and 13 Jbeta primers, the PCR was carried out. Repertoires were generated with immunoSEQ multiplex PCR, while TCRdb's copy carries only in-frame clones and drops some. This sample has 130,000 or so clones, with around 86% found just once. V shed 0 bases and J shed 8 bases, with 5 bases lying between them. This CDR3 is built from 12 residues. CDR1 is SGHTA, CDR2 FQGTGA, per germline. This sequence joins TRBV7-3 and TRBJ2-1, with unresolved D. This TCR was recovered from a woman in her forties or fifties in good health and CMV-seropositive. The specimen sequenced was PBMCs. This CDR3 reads CASSLTGDEQFF. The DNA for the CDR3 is TGTGCCAGCAGCTTAACGGGCGATGAGCAGTTCTTC. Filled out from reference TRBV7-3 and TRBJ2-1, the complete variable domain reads GAGVSQTPSNKVTEKGKYVELRCDPISGHTALYWYRQSLGQGPEFLIYFQGTGAADDSGLPNDRFFAVRPEGSVSTLKIQRTERGDSAVYLCASSLTGDEQFFGPGTRLTVL.